Shown below are 29 T cell receptor beta chains from a single sample sequenced in a study of T cell responses to AZD1222 COVID-19 vaccine. Method: immunoSEQ multiplex PCR; TCRdb's copy keeps in-frame clones and lacks some. Of around 66,000 clones in the sample, around 89% were seen once. This specimen was peripheral blood, taken 28 days after the second dose of the MenACWY control vaccine. The receptors derive from an adult who received the MenACWY meningococcal vaccine as a control.

On this clone itself: One end of the junction varies from germline; a read error may be responsible. The chain recombines TRBV2 with TRBJ2-7; D not certain. Germline assignment: CDR1 SNHLY and CDR2 FYNNEI. This CDR3 contains 12 residues. This chain's CDR3 is CASSRIPYGQYF. The CDR3 DNA reads as TGTGCCAGCAGCAGAATACCCTACGGGCAGTACTTC. The variable domain in full, completed from reference TRBV2 and TRBJ2-7, reads EPEVTQTPSHQVTQMGQEVILRCVPISNHLYFYWYRQILGQKVEFLVSFYNNEISEKSEIFDDQFSVERPDGSNFTLKIRSTKLEDSAMYFCASSRIPYGQYFGPGTRLTVT.

The chain has TRBV12-5 and TRBJ1-2; D is ambiguous. Per germline, CDR1 LGHNT and CDR2 FRNRAP. Trimming pared 2 bases from V and 8 bases from J, leaving 15 bases between. The CDR3 length is 14 residues. Here the CDR3 DNA reads TGTGCTAGTGGTTTGTACCCCTGGGTCGGCGGCTACACCTTC. Its protein is CASGLYPWVGGYTF.

This chain links TRBV5-1 with TRBJ2-5, with 7 nucleotides matching TRBD2. CDR1 is SGHRS, CDR2 YFSETQ, per germline. With 5 bases clipped from V and 5 bases from J, the junction kept 12 bases outside the gene matches. The CDR3 covers 15 residues. CDR3 loop: CASRRAGDFSETQYF. DNA for the CDR3: TGCGCCAGCAGAAGGGCGGGGGACTTCAGCGAGACCCAGTACTTC.

The V call is TRBV4-2, the J call TRBJ1-2; tentatively, D is TRBD1 (6 bases). CDR1 is LGHNA, CDR2 YNFKEQ, per germline. Trimming took off 0 bases at V and 8 bases at J, with 16 bases between the two ends. This CDR3 comprises 15 residues. The CDR3 is CASSQDLRQGRGYTF. In DNA, the CDR3 is TGTGCCAGCAGCCAAGATTTACGGCAGGGGAGGGGCTACACCTTC.

This chain uses TRBV5-1 with TRBJ2-7; unclear D gene. This CDR3 comprises 12 residues. Trimming left V 4 bases short and J 5 bases short, with 10 bases between. Germline V lookup: CDR1 SGHRS, CDR2 YFSETQ. Written as DNA, the CDR3 is TGCGCCAGCAGCAACCCCCGGGACGAGCAGTACTTC. This encodes CASSNPRDEQYF.

The V call is TRBV4-3, the J call TRBJ1-1; D might be TRBD1 (6 bases). Germline CDR1 LGHNA, CDR2 YSLEER. CDR3 size: 16 residues. V was clipped by 4 bases and J by 1 base, with 16 bases between them. The CDR3 DNA follows: TGCGCCAGCAGCCTAGAAATTACAGGGCGGAACACTGAAGCTTTCTTT. Amino acids: CASSLEITGRNTEAFF.

This chain links TRBV30 with TRBJ1-2, with 10 bases that match TRBD1. The length of the CDR3 is 13 residues. The V segment lost 4 bases and the J segment 7 bases; nucleotides outside the gene matches: 6. Per the germline V gene, CDR1 is GTSNPN and CDR2 is SVGIG (reference sequence). In nucleotides, the CDR3 is TGTGCCTGGAAGCGGACAGGGGGTAGTGGCTACACCTTC. Its translation is CAWKRTGGSGYTF.

The CDR3 DNA follows: TGCAGCGTTGAGGGCAGCAGACTTAACTATGGCTACACCTTC. Encoded protein: CSVEGSRLNYGYTF. The J gene is TRBJ1-2, the V gene TRBV29-1; no reliable D call. The CDR3 length is 14 residues. Germline V gene lookup returns CDR1 SQVTM and CDR2 ANQGSEA. Between the trimmed V and J ends, which lost 3 bases and 1 base, there was a span of 12 bases.

The chain joins TRBV5-4 to TRBJ2-3; D gene ambiguous. Germline values: CDR1 SGHNT, CDR2 YYREEE (reference sequence). CDR3 length: 13 residues. V was clipped by 0 bases and J by 6 bases, with 8 bases between them. CDR3: CASSLGSGDTQYF. Here the CDR3 DNA reads TGTGCCAGCAGCTTGGGGTCCGGGGATACGCAGTATTTT. The full variable domain, its missing parts supplied by reference TRBV5-4 and TRBJ2-3, is ETGVTQSPTHLIKTRGQQVTLRCSSQSGHNTVSWYQQALGQGPQFIFQYYREEENGRGNFPPRFSGLQFPNYSSELNVNALELDDSALYLCASSLGSGDTQYFGPGTRLTVL.

The chain combines TRBV5-1 with TRBJ1-2, with D possibly being TRBD1 (6 bases). This CDR3 has 13 residues. Trimming stripped 0 bases from V and 8 bases from J, with 11 bases between. In germline, CDR1 is SGHRS, CDR2 YFSETQ. CDR3 loop: CASSLVGGEGYTF. The CDR3 nucleotides are TGCGCCAGCAGCTTGGTGGGGGGCGAGGGCTACACCTTC.

The chain recombines TRBV30 with TRBJ1-2; weak D call: TRBD1 (6 bases). The CDR3 has 13 amino acids. The V and J ends lost 0 bases and 3 bases respectively, with 8 bases between them. Per germline, CDR1 GTSNPN and CDR2 SVGIG (reference sequence). The chain's CDR3 is CAWSVAGDYGYTF. CDR3 sequence (DNA): TGTGCCTGGAGTGTAGCAGGGGACTATGGCTACACCTTC.

The genes are TRBV5-6 and TRBJ2-5; possibly TRBD1 for D (6 bases). Germline V gene lookup returns CDR1 SGHDT and CDR2 YYEEEE. The CDR3 contains 15 residues. Deletions cut 4 bases from V and 0 bases from J, with 13 bases between. The DNA for the CDR3 is TGTGCCAGCAGCACGAAGACAGGTTACCAAGAGACCCAGTACTTC. Protein sequence: CASSTKTGYQETQYF.

The J gene is TRBJ1-4, the V gene TRBV6-5; D gene unclear. V shed 0 bases and J shed 0 bases, with 8 bases lying between them. There are 16 residues in the CDR3. Looked up from germline, CDR1 is MNHEY and CDR2 is SVGAGI. CDR3 amino acids: CASSYSAAATNEKLFF. The CDR3 region has the DNA TGTGCCAGCAGTTACTCGGCGGCGGCAACTAATGAAAAACTGTTTTTT.

This chain connects TRBV7-2 to TRBJ1-2, with D possibly TRBD1 on 5 matching bases. Trimming removed 1 base at V and 6 bases at J, with 21 bases between. Germline CDR1 reads SGHTA; CDR2 reads FQGNSA. This CDR3 has 17 residues. The CDR3 sequence: CASSLDGAGLFLDGYTF. In DNA, the CDR3 is TGTGCCAGCAGCTTAGATGGGGCAGGATTGTTCTTAGATGGCTACACCTTC.

The gene calls are TRBV4-3 and TRBJ1-3; possible D gene TRBD1, 5 bases. Germline CDR1 reads LGHNA; CDR2 reads YSLEER. V was trimmed by 0 bases and J by 2 bases, leaving 11 bases between them. There are 16 residues in the CDR3. Here the CDR3 DNA reads TGCGCCAGCAGCCAAGATACCGCAGGGCCTGGAAACACCATATATTTT. It specifies CASSQDTAGPGNTIYF.

The genes are TRBV10-3 and TRBJ1-1; D gene unclear. In germline, CDR1 is ENHRY, CDR2 SYGVKD. The CDR3 totals 13 residues. V lost 6 bases, J lost 0 bases, and 8 bases lay in between. The CDR3 is CAIRDGMNTEAFF. Written as DNA, the CDR3 is TGTGCCATCAGGGACGGCATGAACACTGAAGCTTTCTTT.

CDR3 amino acids: CASSGYGSEGELFF. In nucleotides, the CDR3 is TGCGCCAGCAGTGGTTACGGGAGTGAGGGGGAGCTGTTTTTT. V is TRBV10-2 and J is TRBJ2-2; a possible D gene is TRBD2 (6 bases). This CDR3 region has 14 residues. Germline CDR1 WSHSY, CDR2 SAAADI. V lost 4 bases to trimming and J lost 8 bases, with 14 bases between them.

This chain uses TRBV7-2 with TRBJ2-3; 11 positions agree with TRBD2. The J segment lost 4 bases and the V segment lost 4 bases, leaving 7 bases of the junction unmatched. Germline V gene sequence: CDR1 SGHTA, CDR2 FQGNSA. There are 16 residues in the CDR3. CDR3 sequence: CASSSGTSGTADTQYF. CDR3 DNA: TGTGCCAGCAGCTCCGGGACTAGCGGAACCGCAGATACGCAGTATTTT.

This clone was observed a few times. The chain is built from TRBV6-5 and TRBJ1-1; no firm D call. Deletions cut 9 bases from V and 5 bases from J, with 13 bases between. CDR1 and CDR2 from the germline V gene are MNHEY and SVGAGI. This CDR3 is built from 12 residues. The CDR3 is CASRDFRTEAFF. In DNA form, the CDR3 reads TGTGCCAGTAGAGATTTCAGGACTGAAGCTTTCTTT.

DNA for the CDR3: TGTGCCAGCAGCTTAGCGTCAGGGAATCTCCCTGGAAACACCATATATTTT. This sequence encodes CASSLASGNLPGNTIYF. The chain joins TRBV7-9 to TRBJ1-3; TRBD1 might be the D (5 bases). With 0 bases removed from V and 2 bases from J, the gap between germline ends came to 14 bases. The CDR3 loop spans 17 amino acids. Germline CDR1 SEHNR, CDR2 FQNEAQ (reference sequence). Based on the CDR3 plus reference TRBV7-9 and TRBJ1-3, the full variable domain is DTGVSQNPRHKITKRGQNVTFRCDPISEHNRLYWYRQTLGQGPEFLTYFQNEAQLEKSRLLSDRFSAERPKGSFSTLEIQRTEQGDSAMYLCASSLASGNLPGNTIYFGEGSWLTVV.

This clone appeared once. V usage is TRBV7-9 and J usage is TRBJ2-7; 11 bases align to TRBD1. The CDR3 totals 14 residues. Trimming took 10 bases from V and 7 from J; bases not matched to a gene: 12. Germline CDR1 SEHNR, CDR2 FQNEAQ (reference sequence). CDR3 sequence: CATVGQGASREQYF. The CDR3 DNA follows: TGTGCCACCGTAGGACAGGGGGCCTCACGGGAGCAGTACTTC.

V usage is TRBV18 and J usage is TRBJ2-3; 11 bases agree with TRBD2. V shed 1 base, J shed 1 base, and the junction held 7 bases outside the gene matches. Looked up from germline, CDR1 is KGHSH and CDR2 is LQKENI. The CDR3 loop spans 18 amino acids. The CDR3 loop is CASSPLRLAGPGTDTQYF. CDR3 bases: TGTGCCAGCTCACCACTTCGACTAGCGGGACCGGGCACAGATACGCAGTATTTT. The full variable domain, in which reference TRBV18 and TRBJ2-3 provide the parts outside the CDR3, is NAGVMQNPRHLVRRRGQEARLRCSPMKGHSHVYWYRQLPEEGLKFMVYLQKENIIDESGMPKERFSAEFPKEGPSILRIQQVVRGDSAAYFCASSPLRLAGPGTDTQYFGPGTRLTVL.

Only one count was recorded for this clone. This sequence joins TRBV6-5 and TRBJ2-1; no firm D call. Per the germline V gene, CDR1 is MNHEY and CDR2 is SVGAGI. The V and J ends lost 4 bases and 6 bases respectively, with 13 bases between them. CDR3 length: 14 amino acids. Here the CDR3 DNA reads TGTGCCAGCAGTTCTATGGGTGTGGTCAATGAGCAGTTCTTC. This gives the protein CASSSMGVVNEQFF.

The rearrangement links TRBV5-1 to TRBJ1-1, with a possible D match to TRBD1 (6 bases). V was trimmed by 3 bases and J by 1 base, leaving 10 bases between them. Germline lookup yields CDR1 SGHRS and CDR2 YFSETQ. This CDR3 is built from 14 residues. CDR3 sequence reads: CASSSGTTNTEAFF. The CDR3 region has the DNA TGCGCCAGCAGCTCCGGGACAACGAACACTGAAGCTTTCTTT.

The chain combines TRBV19 with TRBJ1-1, with a weak D call TRBD1 (5 bases). Germline V lookup: CDR1 LNHDA, CDR2 SQIVND (reference sequence). The CDR3 length is 16 residues. The germline V and J ends were trimmed by 3 bases and 6 bases, with 20 bases remaining between them. The DNA of the CDR3 is TGTGCCAGTAGTATTCGTGGGATTACGGGACCGCCTGAAGCTTTCTTT. This gives the protein CASSIRGITGPPEAFF.

This chain connects TRBV7-2 to TRBJ2-1, with D possibly matching TRBD2 (6 bases). The CDR3 sequence is 14 residues long. CDR1 and CDR2 (germline): SGHTA, FQGNSA. The V end was cut by 5 bases, the J end by 8 bases, with 16 bases between. The CDR3 protein is CASSRDGRWDEQFF. The CDR3 coding sequence is TGTGCCAGCAGCCGGGACGGGAGATGGGATGAGCAGTTCTTC.

CDR3 protein: CAWSLLTDTQYF. Written as DNA, the CDR3 is TGTGCCTGGAGTCTCCTCACAGATACGCAGTATTTT. The chain couples TRBV30 to TRBJ2-3; D is uncertain. This CDR3 has 12 amino acids. CDR1 GTSNPN and CDR2 SVGIG come from the germline V gene (reference sequence). V dropped 2 bases and J dropped 2 bases, with 5 bases sitting between them.

The V and J genes are TRBV14 and TRBJ1-6; no definite D call. CDR3 length equals 13 residues. V gave up 5 bases and J gave up 8 bases, with 10 bases separating them. CDR1 is SGHDN, CDR2 FVKESK, per germline. Here the CDR3 reads CASSGQAYSPLHF. The DNA for the CDR3 is TGTGCCAGCAGCGGGCAGGCGTATTCACCCCTCCACTTT.

The chain employs TRBV13 and TRBJ2-2; D ambiguous. V was cut by 0 bases and J by 1 base, with 3 bases left in between. The CDR3 consists of 14 residues. Looked up from germline, CDR1 is PRHDT and CDR2 is FYEKMQ (reference sequence). CDR3 in DNA: TGTGCCAGCAGCTTAGGACAGAACACCGGGGAGCTGTTTTTT. Amino acids: CASSLGQNTGELFF.